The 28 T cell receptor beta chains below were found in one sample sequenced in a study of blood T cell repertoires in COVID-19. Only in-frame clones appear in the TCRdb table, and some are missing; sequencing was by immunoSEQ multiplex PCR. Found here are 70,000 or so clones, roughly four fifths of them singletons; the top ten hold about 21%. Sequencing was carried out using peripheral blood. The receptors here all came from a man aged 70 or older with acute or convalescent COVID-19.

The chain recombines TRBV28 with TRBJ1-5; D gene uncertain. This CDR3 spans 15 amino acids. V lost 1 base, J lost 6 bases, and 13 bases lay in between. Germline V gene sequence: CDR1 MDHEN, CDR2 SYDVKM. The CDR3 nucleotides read TGTGCCAGCAGTTTATCTCATGGATCGGGTCAGCCCCAGCATTTT. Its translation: CASSLSHGSGQPQHF.

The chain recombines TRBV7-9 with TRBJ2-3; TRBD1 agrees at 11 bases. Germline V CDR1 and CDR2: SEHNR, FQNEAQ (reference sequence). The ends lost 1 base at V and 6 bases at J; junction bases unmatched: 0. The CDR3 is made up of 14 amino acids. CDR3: CASSLGTGGDTQYF. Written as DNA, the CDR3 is TGTGCCAGCAGCTTAGGGACAGGGGGCGATACGCAGTATTTT.

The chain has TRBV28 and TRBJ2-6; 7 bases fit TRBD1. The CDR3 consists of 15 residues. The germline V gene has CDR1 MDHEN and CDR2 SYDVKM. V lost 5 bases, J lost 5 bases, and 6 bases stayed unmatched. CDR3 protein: CASSPRGTWANVLTF. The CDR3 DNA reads TGTGCCAGCAGTCCCAGGGGGACCTGGGCCAACGTCCTGACTTTC.

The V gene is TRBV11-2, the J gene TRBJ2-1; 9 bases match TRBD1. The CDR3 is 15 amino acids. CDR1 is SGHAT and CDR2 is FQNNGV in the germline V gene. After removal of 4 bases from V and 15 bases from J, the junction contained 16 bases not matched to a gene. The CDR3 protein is CASSSRRLQDRGSFF. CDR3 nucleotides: TGTGCCAGCAGCTCACGCCGATTACAGGACAGGGGTTCGTTCTTC.

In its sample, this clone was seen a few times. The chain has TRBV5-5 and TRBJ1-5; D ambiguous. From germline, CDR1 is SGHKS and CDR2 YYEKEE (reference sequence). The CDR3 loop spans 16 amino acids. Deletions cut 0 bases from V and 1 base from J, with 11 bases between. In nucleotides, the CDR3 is TGTGCCAGCAGCTTGGTCGGGGTAAGGAGCAATCAGCCCCAGCATTTT. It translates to CASSLVGVRSNQPQHF. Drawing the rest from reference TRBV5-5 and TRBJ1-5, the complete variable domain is DAGVTQSPTHLIKTRGQQVTLRCSPISGHKSVSWYQQVLGQGPQFIFQYYEKEERGRGNFPDRFSARQFPNYSSELNVNALLLGDSALYLCASSLVGVRSNQPQHFGDGTRLSIL.

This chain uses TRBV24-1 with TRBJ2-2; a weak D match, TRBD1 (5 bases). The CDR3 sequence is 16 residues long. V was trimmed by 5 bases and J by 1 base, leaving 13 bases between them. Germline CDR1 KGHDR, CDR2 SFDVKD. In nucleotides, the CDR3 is TGTGCCACCAGTGCCGTCGGGCAGGGGAACACCGGGGAGCTGTTTTTT. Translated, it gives CATSAVGQGNTGELFF.

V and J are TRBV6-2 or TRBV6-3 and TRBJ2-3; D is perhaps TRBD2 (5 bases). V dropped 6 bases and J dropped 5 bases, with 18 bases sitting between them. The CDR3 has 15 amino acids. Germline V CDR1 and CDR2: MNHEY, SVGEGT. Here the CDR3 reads CASSFADSRRDTQYF. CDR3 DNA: TGTGCCAGCAGCTTCGCGGACTCAAGAAGAGATACGCAGTATTTT.

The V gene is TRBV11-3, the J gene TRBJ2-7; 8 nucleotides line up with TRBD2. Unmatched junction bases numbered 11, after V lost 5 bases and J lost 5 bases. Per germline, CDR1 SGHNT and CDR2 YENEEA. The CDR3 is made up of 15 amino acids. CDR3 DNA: TGTGCCAGCAGCCCGAGCGGAGCGGGAGTGGACGAGCAGTACTTC. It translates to CASSPSGAGVDEQYF.

DNA of the CDR3: TGTGCCAGCAGCTTAGTTGACAGCCTCAACGTCCTGACTTTC. Its protein is CASSLVDSLNVLTF. V is TRBV7-9 and J is TRBJ2-6; TRBD1 might be the D (5 bases). CDR1 SEHNR and CDR2 FQNEAQ come from the germline V gene (reference sequence). The CDR3 covers 14 residues. With 1 base removed from V and 9 bases from J, the gap between germline ends came to 10 bases.

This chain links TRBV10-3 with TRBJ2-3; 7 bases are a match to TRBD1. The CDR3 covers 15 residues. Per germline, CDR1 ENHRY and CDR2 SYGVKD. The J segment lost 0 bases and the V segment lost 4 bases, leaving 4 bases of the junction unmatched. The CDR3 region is CAISGTGLSTDTQYF. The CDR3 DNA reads TGTGCCATCAGTGGGACAGGACTGAGCACAGATACGCAGTATTTT.

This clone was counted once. CDR3 region: CASSTGAGNTIYF. For the CDR3, the DNA is TGTGCCAGCAGCACAGGGGCTGGAAACACCATATATTTT. The genes are TRBV28 and TRBJ1-3; TRBD1 matches 7 bases. The CDR3 is 13 residues long. V was clipped by 6 bases and J by 2 bases; unmatched bases: 1. Looked up from germline, CDR1 is MDHEN and CDR2 is SYDVKM.

The CDR3 loop reads CASSRGEGNGYNEQFF. The CDR3 nucleotides are TGTGCCAGTAGTAGGGGTGAGGGAAATGGCTACAATGAGCAGTTCTTC. This chain links TRBV19 with TRBJ2-1, with a tentative D call TRBD2 (5 bases). Germline V gene sequence: CDR1 LNHDA, CDR2 SQIVND (reference sequence). V was cut by 4 bases and J by 3 bases, with 16 bases left in between. The CDR3 sequence is 16 residues long.

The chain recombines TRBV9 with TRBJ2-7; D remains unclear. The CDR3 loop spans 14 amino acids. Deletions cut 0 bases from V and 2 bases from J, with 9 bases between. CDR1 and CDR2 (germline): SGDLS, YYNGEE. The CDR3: CASSVDVKTYEQYF. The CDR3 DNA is TGTGCCAGCAGCGTAGATGTCAAAACCTACGAGCAGTACTTC.

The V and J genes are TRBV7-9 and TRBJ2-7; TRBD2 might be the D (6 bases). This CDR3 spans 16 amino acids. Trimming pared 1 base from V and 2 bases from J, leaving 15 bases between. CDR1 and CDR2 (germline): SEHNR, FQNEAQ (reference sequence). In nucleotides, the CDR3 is TGTGCCAGCAGCTTAGTTGCGGGGCAGGGACCCTACGAGCAGTACTTC. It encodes CASSLVAGQGPYEQYF.

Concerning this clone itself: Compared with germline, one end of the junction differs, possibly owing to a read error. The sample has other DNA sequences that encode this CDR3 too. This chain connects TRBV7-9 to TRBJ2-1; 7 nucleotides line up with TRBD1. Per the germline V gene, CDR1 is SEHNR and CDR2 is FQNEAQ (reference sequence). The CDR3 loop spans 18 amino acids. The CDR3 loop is CASSLASYRQGPVHEQFF. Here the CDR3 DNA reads TGCGCCAGCAGCTTAGCGTCATATAGACAGGGCCCCGTCCATGAGCAGTTCTTC.

Written as DNA, the CDR3 is TGTGCCACCTTTCTAGCGGGAGTCGCCGGGGAGCTGTTTTTT. This gives the protein CATFLAGVAGELFF. The V call is TRBV28, the J call TRBJ2-2, with 10 bases that match TRBD2. The J segment lost 6 bases and the V segment lost 10 bases, leaving 8 bases of the junction unmatched. The CDR3 is 14 amino acids. CDR1 and CDR2 (germline): MDHEN, SYDVKM.

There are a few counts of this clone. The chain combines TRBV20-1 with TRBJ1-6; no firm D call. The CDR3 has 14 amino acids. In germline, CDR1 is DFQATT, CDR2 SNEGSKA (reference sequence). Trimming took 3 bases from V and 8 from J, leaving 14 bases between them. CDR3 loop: CSASGGNTDSPLHF. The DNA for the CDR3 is TGCAGTGCTAGTGGAGGGAATACGGATTCACCCCTCCACTTT.

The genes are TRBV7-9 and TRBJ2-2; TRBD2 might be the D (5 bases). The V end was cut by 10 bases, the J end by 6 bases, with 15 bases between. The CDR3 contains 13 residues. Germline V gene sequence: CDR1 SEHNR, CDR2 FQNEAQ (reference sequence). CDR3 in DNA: TGTGCCACCTTAGGGAGATTGGCCGGGGAGCTGTTTTTT. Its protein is CATLGRLAGELFF.

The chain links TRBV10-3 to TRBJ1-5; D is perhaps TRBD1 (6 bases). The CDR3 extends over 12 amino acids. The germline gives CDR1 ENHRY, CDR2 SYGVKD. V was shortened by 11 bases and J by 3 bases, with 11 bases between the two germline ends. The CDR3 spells CASGDNNQPQHF. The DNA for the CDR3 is TGTGCCTCCGGGGACAACAATCAGCCCCAGCATTTT.

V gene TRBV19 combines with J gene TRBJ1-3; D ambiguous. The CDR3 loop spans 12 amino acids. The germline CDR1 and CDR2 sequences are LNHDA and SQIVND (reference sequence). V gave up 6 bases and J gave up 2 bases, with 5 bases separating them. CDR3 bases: TGTGCCAGTAGCACAGCTGGAAACACCATATATTTT. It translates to CASSTAGNTIYF. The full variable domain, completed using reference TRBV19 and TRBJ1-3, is DGGITQSPKYLFRKEGQNVTLSCEQNLNHDAMYWYRQDPGQGLRLIYYSQIVNDFQKGDIAEGYSVSREKKESFPLTVTSAQKNPTAFYLCASSTAGNTIYFGEGSWLTVV.

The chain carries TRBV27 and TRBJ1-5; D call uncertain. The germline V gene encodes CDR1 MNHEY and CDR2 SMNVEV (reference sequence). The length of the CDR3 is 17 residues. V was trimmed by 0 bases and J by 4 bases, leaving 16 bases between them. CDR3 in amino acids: CASSLSSKAVRNQPQHF. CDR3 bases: TGTGCCAGCAGTTTATCTTCGAAGGCCGTGAGGAATCAGCCCCAGCATTTT.

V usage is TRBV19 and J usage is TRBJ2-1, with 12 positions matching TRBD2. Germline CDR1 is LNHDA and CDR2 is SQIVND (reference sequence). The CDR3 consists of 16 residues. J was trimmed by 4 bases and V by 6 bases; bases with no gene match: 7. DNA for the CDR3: TGTGCCAGTAGCTTAACCGGGACTAGCGGGTACAATGAGCAGTTCTTC. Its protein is CASSLTGTSGYNEQFF.

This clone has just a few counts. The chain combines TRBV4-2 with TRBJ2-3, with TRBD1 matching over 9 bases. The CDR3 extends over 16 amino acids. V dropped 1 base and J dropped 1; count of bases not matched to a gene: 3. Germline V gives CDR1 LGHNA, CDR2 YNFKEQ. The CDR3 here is CASSQGQGVRTDTQYF. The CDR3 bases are TGTGCCAGCAGCCAAGGACAGGGGGTTCGCACAGATACGCAGTATTTT.

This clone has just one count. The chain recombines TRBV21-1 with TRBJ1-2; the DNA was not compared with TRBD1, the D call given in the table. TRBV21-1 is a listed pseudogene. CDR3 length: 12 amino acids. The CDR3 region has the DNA TGTGCCCGCCCCGACAGGGACTATGGCTACACCTTC. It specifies CARPDRDYGYTF.

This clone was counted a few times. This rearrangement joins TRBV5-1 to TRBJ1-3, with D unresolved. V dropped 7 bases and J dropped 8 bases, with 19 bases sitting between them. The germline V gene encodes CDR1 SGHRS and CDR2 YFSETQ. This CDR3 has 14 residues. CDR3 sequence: CASGREGSDDTIYF. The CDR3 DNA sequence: TGCGCCAGCGGAAGGGAGGGCTCGGACGACACCATATATTTT.

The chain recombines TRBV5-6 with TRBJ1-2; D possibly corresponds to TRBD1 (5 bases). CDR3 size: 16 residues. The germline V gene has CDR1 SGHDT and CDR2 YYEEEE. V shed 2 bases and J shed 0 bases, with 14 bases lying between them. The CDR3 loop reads CASSFLQAGPNYGYTF. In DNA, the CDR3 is TGTGCCAGCAGCTTTCTACAGGCCGGGCCTAACTATGGCTACACCTTC.

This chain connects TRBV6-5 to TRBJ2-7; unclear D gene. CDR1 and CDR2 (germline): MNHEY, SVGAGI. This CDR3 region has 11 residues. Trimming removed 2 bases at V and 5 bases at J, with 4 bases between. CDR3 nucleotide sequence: TGTGCCAGCAGTTACCTCCACGAGCAGTACTTC. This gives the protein CASSYLHEQYF.

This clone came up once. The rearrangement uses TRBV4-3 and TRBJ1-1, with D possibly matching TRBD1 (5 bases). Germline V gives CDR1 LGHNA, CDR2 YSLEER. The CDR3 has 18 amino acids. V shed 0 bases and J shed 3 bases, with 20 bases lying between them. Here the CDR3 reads CASSQDLVRFGAYTEAFF. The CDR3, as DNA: TGCGCCAGCAGCCAAGATCTGGTTCGGTTTGGGGCTTACACTGAAGCTTTCTTT.